The 23 T cell receptor beta chains below were found in one sample sequenced in a study of blood T cell repertoires in COVID-19. TCRdb keeps only in-frame clones here, not all; method: immunoSEQ multiplex PCR. The profile covers 130,000 to 150,000 clones, with roughly 89% appearing a single time and roughly 8% taken by the ten largest. The material sequenced was peripheral blood. These receptors originate from a woman aged 50 to 60 with active or convalescent COVID-19.

The chain is built from TRBV11-3 and TRBJ1-5; TRBD1 might be the D (6 bases). Trimming left V 0 bases short and J 4 bases short, with 22 bases between. Germline-derived CDR1 and CDR2 are SGHNT and YENEEA. The CDR3 contains 19 residues. The CDR3 region is CASSLDSVRISRGNQPQHF. CDR3 sequence (DNA): TGTGCCAGCAGCTTAGACTCTGTTAGAATCTCGAGGGGGAATCAGCCCCAGCATTTT.

The chain links TRBV5-1 to TRBJ1-2, with TRBD1 matching over 7 bases. J was trimmed by 8 bases and V by 0 bases; bases with no gene match: 4. Per germline, CDR1 SGHRS and CDR2 YFSETQ. This CDR3 comprises 13 residues. The CDR3 DNA reads TGCGCCAGCAGCTTGGCCACAGGGGACGGCTACACCTTC. Its translation: CASSLATGDGYTF.

CDR3 sequence (DNA): TGCGCCAGCGCACAAGTACAGGGAGGCAATCAGCCCCAGCATTTT. It is translated as CASAQVQGGNQPQHF. This chain uses TRBV4-1 with TRBJ1-5; tentatively, D is TRBD1 (6 bases). Per germline, CDR1 MGHRA and CDR2 YSYEKL. This CDR3 spans 15 amino acids. V lost 8 bases and J 2 bases, leaving 16 bases between the germline ends.

This rearrangement joins TRBV5-5 to TRBJ2-2, with D unclear. The CDR3 sequence is 15 residues long. Between the trimmed V and J ends, which lost 2 bases and 3 bases, there was a span of 11 bases. CDR1 SGHKS and CDR2 YYEKEE come from the germline V gene (reference sequence). Here the CDR3 DNA reads TGTGCCAGCAGCTTTCGCCTCGGTTACACCGGGGAGCTGTTTTTT. This codes for CASSFRLGYTGELFF.

This clone was recorded once. The chain recombines TRBV6-5 with TRBJ2-3; 11 bases are a match to TRBD2. There are 16 residues in the CDR3. From germline, CDR1 is MNHEY and CDR2 SVGAGI. The V and J ends lost 2 bases and 4 bases, in that order; junction bases with no gene match: 5. The CDR3 region is CASSYTYSGRADTQYF. The CDR3 DNA reads as TGTGCCAGCAGTTACACTTATAGCGGGAGGGCAGATACGCAGTATTTT.

The V gene is TRBV6-5, the J gene TRBJ2-5; weak D call: TRBD2 (7 bases). This CDR3 comprises 16 residues. The ends were cut back, 0 bases at V and 1 base at J, with 12 bases in the middle. CDR1 is MNHEY, CDR2 SVGAGI, per germline. CDR3 protein: CASSYSSRGGQETQYF. CDR3 nucleotides: TGTGCCAGCAGTTACTCGTCAAGGGGGGGCCAAGAGACCCAGTACTTC.

The rearrangement links TRBV6-6 to TRBJ2-7, with 8 positions matching TRBD1. The germline gives CDR1 MNHNY, CDR2 SVGAGI (reference sequence). The J segment lost 3 bases and the V segment lost 4 bases, leaving 2 bases of the junction unmatched. The CDR3 length is 13 residues. CDR3 residues: CASSSGQVYEQYF. The DNA of the CDR3 is TGTGCCAGCAGTTCGGGACAGGTCTACGAGCAGTACTTC.

The V and J genes are TRBV29-1 and TRBJ2-4; the D is unclear. The V gene lost 1 base and the J gene lost 6 bases, with 10 bases spanning the gap. Germline assignment: CDR1 SQVTM and CDR2 ANQGSEA. CDR3 length: 13 residues. The CDR3 is CSVEGRSLNIQYF. CDR3 coding DNA: TGCAGCGTTGAAGGCAGGTCACTAAACATTCAGTACTTC.

This chain's CDR3 is CASSQAHGAGNTIYF. The DNA of the CDR3 is TGTGCCAGCAGCCAAGCTCACGGGGCTGGAAACACCATATATTTT. The chain links TRBV14 to TRBJ1-3; D is unresolved. This CDR3 has 15 amino acids. CDR1 SGHDN and CDR2 FVKESK come from the germline V gene. Trimming cost V 1 base and J 2 bases, with 9 bases left between them.

The V call is TRBV3-1 (or the pseudogene TRBV3-2), the J call TRBJ1-5, with D maybe TRBD1 (6 bases). The CDR3 totals 19 residues. From germline, CDR1 is LGHDT and CDR2 YNNKEL (reference sequence). The V and J ends lost 4 bases and 0 bases respectively, with 22 bases between them. CDR3 region: CASSPGNRQATYSNQPQHF. CDR3 in DNA: TGTGCCAGCAGCCCAGGCAACCGACAGGCCACATATAGCAATCAGCCCCAGCATTTT.

CDR3 nucleotide sequence: TGTGCCAGCAGTTTGATGGCGCCGGGAGCTTTCTTT. It translates to CASSLMAPGAFF. The chain has TRBV12-3 or TRBV12-4 and TRBJ1-1; D gene unclear. The CDR3 length is 12 residues. V lost 3 bases to trimming and J lost 10 bases, with 12 bases between them.

The chain employs TRBV3-1 (or the pseudogene TRBV3-2) and TRBJ1-2; 8 bases agree with TRBD1. The CDR3 totals 15 residues. J gave up 5 bases and V 5 bases, and 10 bases lay outside the gene matches. Germline V gives CDR1 LGHDT, CDR2 YNNKEL (reference sequence). CDR3 sequence: CASSKRGQGAYGYTF. DNA for the CDR3: TGTGCCAGCAGCAAAAGAGGGCAGGGGGCATATGGCTACACCTTC.

V and J are TRBV5-4 and TRBJ2-6; possible D gene TRBD2, 5 bases. The ends were cut back, 2 bases at V and 2 bases at J, with 5 bases in the middle. This CDR3 is 14 amino acids long. Germline-derived CDR1 and CDR2 are SGHNT and YYREEE (reference sequence). CDR3 coding DNA: TGTGCCAGCAGCTTTAGCGCTGGGGCCAACGTCCTGACTTTC. It translates to CASSFSAGANVLTF.

V is TRBV2 and J is TRBJ2-7; tentative D call: TRBD2 (5 bases). The CDR3 is made up of 12 amino acids. Germline CDR1 is SNHLY and CDR2 is FYNNEI. The V end lost 3 bases, the J end lost 2 bases, and 5 bases lay between the germline ends. CDR3 nucleotide sequence: TGTGCCAGCAGTGACGGGGCCTACGAGCAGTACTTC. This codes for CASSDGAYEQYF. The full variable domain, in which reference TRBV2 and TRBJ2-7 provide the parts outside the CDR3, is EPEVTQTPSHQVTQMGQEVILRCVPISNHLYFYWYRQILGQKVEFLVSFYNNEISEKSEIFDDQFSVERPDGSNFTLKIRSTKLEDSAMYFCASSDGAYEQYFGPGTRLTVT.

The V call is TRBV4-1, the J call TRBJ2-3; 7 positions match TRBD2. In germline, CDR1 is MGHRA, CDR2 YSYEKL. The CDR3 consists of 15 residues. J lost 10 bases, V lost 0 bases, and 10 bases had no gene match. The CDR3 bases are TGCGCCAGCAGCCAAGATGTGACGGGAGGTAGGTCGCAGTATTTT. As protein: CASSQDVTGGRSQYF.

The chain combines TRBV11-3 with TRBJ2-2, with D tentatively TRBD1 (6 bases). Between the trimmed V and J ends, which lost 3 bases and 6 bases, there was a span of 11 bases. The CDR3 spans 14 residues. The germline V gene has CDR1 SGHNT and CDR2 YENEEA. This chain's CDR3 is CASSFERGSGELFF. CDR3 nucleotide sequence: TGTGCCAGCAGCTTCGAAAGGGGGTCCGGGGAGCTGTTTTTT.

This chain joins TRBV12-5 and TRBJ1-2, with a tentative D call TRBD1 (6 bases). V gave up 2 bases and J gave up 6 bases, with 13 bases separating them. The CDR3 runs to 14 residues. Germline values: CDR1 LGHNT, CDR2 FRNRAP. CDR3: CASGLRSGAHGYTF. As DNA, the CDR3 is TGTGCTAGTGGTTTGAGGTCAGGGGCGCATGGCTACACCTTC. The complete variable domain, with remaining parts taken from reference TRBV12-5 and TRBJ1-2, reads DARVTQTPRHKVTEMGQEVTMRCQPILGHNTVFWYRQTMMQGLELLAYFRNRAPLDDSGMPKDRFSAEMPDATLATLKIQPSEPRDSAVYFCASGLRSGAHGYTFGSGTRLTVV.

The V call is TRBV7-2, the J call TRBJ2-5; possible D gene TRBD1, 6 bases. This CDR3 has 14 amino acids. Germline values: CDR1 SGHTA, CDR2 FQGNSA. V was clipped by 3 bases and J by 3 bases, with 11 bases between them. This CDR3 is CASSFGRGKETQYF. Written as DNA, the CDR3 is TGTGCCAGCAGCTTCGGCAGGGGAAAAGAGACCCAGTACTTC. Using reference TRBV7-2 and TRBJ2-5 for the parts outside the CDR3, the full variable domain is GAGVSQSPSNKVTEKGKDVELRCDPISGHTALYWYRQSLGQGLEFLIYFQGNSAPDKSGLPSDRFSAERTGGSVSTLTIQRTQQEDSAVYLCASSFGRGKETQYFGPGTRLLVL.

In DNA form, the CDR3 reads TGTGCCAGTAGTATAGACAGATGGGGCAGGGCGCCAGAAGTGGCTTCATCGGGACTGTTTTTT. Amino acid sequence: CASSIDRWGRAPEVASSGLFF. V gene TRBV19 combines with J gene TRBJ1-4; D might be TRBD1 (5 bases). V gave up 0 bases and J gave up 13 bases, with 36 bases separating them. Germline V gene lookup returns CDR1 LNHDA and CDR2 SQIVND (reference sequence). The CDR3 extends over 21 amino acids.

The chain is built from TRBV6-6 and TRBJ1-5, with TRBD1 matching over 8 bases. CDR3 length: 15 amino acids. CDR1 is MNHNY and CDR2 is SVGAGI in the germline V gene (reference sequence). With 7 bases clipped from V and 5 bases from J, the junction kept 10 bases outside the gene matches. CDR3 DNA sequence: TGTGCCAGCACGACTTGGACAGGGAGCCATCAGCCCCAGCATTTT. Encoded protein: CASTTWTGSHQPQHF.

The chain couples TRBV7-2 to TRBJ2-5; D unresolved. The germline gives CDR1 SGHTA, CDR2 FQGNSA. This CDR3 region has 13 residues. V gave up 5 bases and J gave up 5 bases, with 12 bases separating them. The DNA for the CDR3 is TGTGCCAGCAGCCCAGCGTCCCGGGAGACCCAGTACTTC. Its protein is CASSPASRETQYF.

This clone showed up just a few times. The chain joins TRBV21-1 to TRBJ2-2; the D segment call TRBD2 is taken from the table without a DNA check. TRBV21-1 is marked as a pseudogene. This CDR3 spans 15 amino acids. The CDR3 protein is CASWTILENTGELFF. CDR3 sequence (DNA): TGTGCCAGCTGGACCATACTAGAAAACACCGGGGAGCTGTTTTTT.

This chain connects TRBV6-6 to TRBJ2-1; TRBD2 might be the D (6 bases). The germline CDR1 and CDR2 sequences are MNHNY and SVGAGI (reference sequence). CDR3 length: 16 residues. Trimming took 7 bases from V and 3 from J, leaving 19 bases between them. CDR3 nucleotides: TGTGCCAGCAAATTAAGCGGAGGGTATTTCTACAATGAGCAGTTCTTC. Amino acid sequence: CASKLSGGYFYNEQFF.